This record covers a single T cell receptor beta chain. Its antigen is unknown. The data are from a study of vaccination and CD4 T cells after COVID-19. This CDR3 spans 15 amino acids. Trimming cost V 5 bases and J 2 bases, with 16 bases left between them. Germline CDR1 reads SGHAT; CDR2 reads FQNNGV. Treatment described: roughly 10-day PBMC culture with coronavirus spike peptide pools or control peptides (ViraFEST assay). The unexposed donor gave CD4+ T cells before the COVID-19 pandemic (2011-2018). Once obtained from cultured CD4+ T cells, the DNA was sequenced using the Oncomine TCR Beta short-read assay. Cultures of CD4+ T cells served as the source for extracting genomic DNA. One entry per CDR3 protein, called by TCRdb with MiXCR from the PCR reads. The data show about 7,200 distinct CDR3 sequences, 45% to 65% seen once.

V is TRBV11-2 and J is TRBJ2-7, with D possibly matching TRBD2 (6 bases). The sequence was collected from a human donor in good health. Sample: CD4+ T cells from blood, cultured in vitro. The CDR3: CASSRNRDSPYEQYF. CDR3 DNA: TGTGCCAGCAGCCGAAACCGGGACTCACCCTACGAGCAGTACTTC.